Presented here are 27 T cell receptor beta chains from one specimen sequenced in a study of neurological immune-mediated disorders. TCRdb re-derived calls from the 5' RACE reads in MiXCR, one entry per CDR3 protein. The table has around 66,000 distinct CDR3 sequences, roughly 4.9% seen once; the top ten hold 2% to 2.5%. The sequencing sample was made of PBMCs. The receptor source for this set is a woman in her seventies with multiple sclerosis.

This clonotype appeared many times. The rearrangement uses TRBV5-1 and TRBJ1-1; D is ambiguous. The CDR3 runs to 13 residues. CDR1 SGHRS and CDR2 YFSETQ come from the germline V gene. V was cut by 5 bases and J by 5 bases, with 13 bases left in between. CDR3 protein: CASRPNLGTEAFF. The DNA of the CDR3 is TGCGCCAGCAGACCCAATTTGGGGACTGAAGCTTTCTTT.

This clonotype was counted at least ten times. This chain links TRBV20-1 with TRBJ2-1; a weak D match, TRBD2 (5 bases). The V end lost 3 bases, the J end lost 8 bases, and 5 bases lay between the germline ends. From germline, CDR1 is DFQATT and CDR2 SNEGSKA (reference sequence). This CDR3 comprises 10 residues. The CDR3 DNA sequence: TGCAGTGCTAGCGGGGATGAGCAGTTCTTC. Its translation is CSASGDEQFF.

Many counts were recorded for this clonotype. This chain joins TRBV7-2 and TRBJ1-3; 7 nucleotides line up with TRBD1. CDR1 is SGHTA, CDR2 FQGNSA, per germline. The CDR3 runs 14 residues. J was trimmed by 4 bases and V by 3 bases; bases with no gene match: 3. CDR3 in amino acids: CASSLGRGGNTIYF. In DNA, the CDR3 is TGTGCCAGCAGCTTGGGCAGGGGGGGAAACACCATATATTTT.

CDR3 sequence (DNA): TGCAGTGCTAACATTCCCCGATCGGCCGTGGTCATTCAGTACTTC. Translated: CSANIPRSAVVIQYF. The chain uses TRBV20-1 and TRBJ2-4, with unresolved D. Trimming pared 4 bases from V and 9 bases from J, leaving 22 bases between. Per germline, CDR1 DFQATT and CDR2 SNEGSKA (reference sequence). The CDR3 covers 15 residues.

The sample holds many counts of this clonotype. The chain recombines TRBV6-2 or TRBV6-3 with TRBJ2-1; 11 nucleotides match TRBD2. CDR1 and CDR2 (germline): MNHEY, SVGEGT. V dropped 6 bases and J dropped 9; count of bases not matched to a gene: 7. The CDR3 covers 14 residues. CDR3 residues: CASRQTSGRSEQFF. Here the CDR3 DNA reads TGTGCCAGCAGACAAACTAGCGGGAGATCTGAGCAGTTCTTC.

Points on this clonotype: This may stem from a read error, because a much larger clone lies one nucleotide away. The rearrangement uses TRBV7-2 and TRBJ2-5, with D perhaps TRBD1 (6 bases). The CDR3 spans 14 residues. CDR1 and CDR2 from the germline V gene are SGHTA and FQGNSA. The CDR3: CASSPYRAQETQCF. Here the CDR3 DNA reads TGTGCCAGCAGCCCGTACAGGGCTCAAGAGACCCAGTGCTTC.

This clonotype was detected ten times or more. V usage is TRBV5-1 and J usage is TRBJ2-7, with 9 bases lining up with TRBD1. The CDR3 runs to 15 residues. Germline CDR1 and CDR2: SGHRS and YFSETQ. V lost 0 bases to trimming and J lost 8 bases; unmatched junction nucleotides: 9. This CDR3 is CASSLGDRAGVKQYF. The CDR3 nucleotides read TGCGCCAGCAGCTTGGGGGACAGGGCCGGAGTCAAGCAGTACTTC.

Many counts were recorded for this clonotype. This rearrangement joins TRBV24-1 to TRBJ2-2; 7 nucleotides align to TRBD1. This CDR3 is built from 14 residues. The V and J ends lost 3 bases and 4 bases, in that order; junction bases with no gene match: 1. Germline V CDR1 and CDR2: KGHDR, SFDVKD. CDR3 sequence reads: CATSDDRVTGELFF. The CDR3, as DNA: TGTGCCACCAGTGATGACAGGGTCACCGGGGAGCTGTTTTTT.

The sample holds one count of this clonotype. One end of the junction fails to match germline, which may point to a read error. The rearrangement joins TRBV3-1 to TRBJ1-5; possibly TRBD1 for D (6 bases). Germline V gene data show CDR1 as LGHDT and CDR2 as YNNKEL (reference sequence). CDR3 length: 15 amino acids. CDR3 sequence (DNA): TGTGCCAGCAGCCCGGGACATCTAGCCGGGAAGACCCAGAATTTT. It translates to CASSPGHLAGKTQNF. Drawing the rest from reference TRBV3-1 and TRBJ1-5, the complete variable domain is DTAVSQTPKYLVTQMGNDKSIKCEQNLGHDTMYWYKQDSKKFLKIMFSYNNKELIINETVPNRFSPKSPDKAHLNLHINSLELGDSAVYFCASSPGHLAGKTQNFGDGTRLSIL.

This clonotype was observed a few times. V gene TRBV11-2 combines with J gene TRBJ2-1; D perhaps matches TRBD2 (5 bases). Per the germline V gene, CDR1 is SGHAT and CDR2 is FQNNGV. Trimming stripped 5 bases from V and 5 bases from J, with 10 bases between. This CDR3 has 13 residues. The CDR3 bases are TGTGCCAGCAGCGGAGGACTCAACAATGAGCAGTTCTTC. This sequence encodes CASSGGLNNEQFF.

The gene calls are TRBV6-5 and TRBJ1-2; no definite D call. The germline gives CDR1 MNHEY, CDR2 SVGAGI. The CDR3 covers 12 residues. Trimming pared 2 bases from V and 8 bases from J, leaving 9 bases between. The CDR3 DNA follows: TGTGCCAGCAGTTACGAGGGTTGGGGCTACACCTTC. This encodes CASSYEGWGYTF.

This CDR3 is CASSLDVPTDTQYF. CDR3 coding DNA: TGCGCCAGCAGCTTGGACGTCCCCACAGATACGCAGTATTTT. J is TRBJ2-3 and V is TRBV5-1; D is unclear. Germline values: CDR1 SGHRS, CDR2 YFSETQ. The CDR3 has 14 residues. V shed 0 bases and J shed 2 bases, with 7 bases lying between them.

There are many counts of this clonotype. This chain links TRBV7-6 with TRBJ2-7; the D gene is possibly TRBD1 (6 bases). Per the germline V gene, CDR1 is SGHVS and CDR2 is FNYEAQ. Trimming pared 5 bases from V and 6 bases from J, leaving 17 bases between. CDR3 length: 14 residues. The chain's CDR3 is CASSPGTLRGEQYF. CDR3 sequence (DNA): TGTGCCAGCAGCCCGGGGACCCTCAGGGGCGAGCAGTACTTC. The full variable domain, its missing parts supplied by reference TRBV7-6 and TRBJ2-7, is GAGVSQSPRYKVTKRGQDVALRCDPISGHVSLYWYRQALGQGPEFLTYFNYEAQQDKSGLPNDRFSAERPEGSISTLTIQRTEQRDSAMYRCASSPGTLRGEQYFGPGTRLTVT.

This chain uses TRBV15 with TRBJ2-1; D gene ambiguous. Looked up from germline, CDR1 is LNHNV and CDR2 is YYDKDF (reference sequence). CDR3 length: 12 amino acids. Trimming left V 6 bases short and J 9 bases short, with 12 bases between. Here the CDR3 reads CATSYLGPEQFF. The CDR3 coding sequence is TGTGCCACCAGTTATCTAGGTCCTGAGCAGTTCTTC. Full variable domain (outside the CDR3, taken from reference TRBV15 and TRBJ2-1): DAMVIQNPRYQVTQFGKPVTLSCSQTLNHNVMYWYQQKSSQAPKLLFHYYDKDFNNEADTPDNFQSRRPNTSFCFLDIRSPGLGDTAMYLCATSYLGPEQFFGPGTRLTVL.

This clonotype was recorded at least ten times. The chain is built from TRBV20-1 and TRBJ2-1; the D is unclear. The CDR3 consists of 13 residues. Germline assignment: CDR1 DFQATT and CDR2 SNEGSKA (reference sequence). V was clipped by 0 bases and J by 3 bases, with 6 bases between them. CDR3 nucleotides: TGCAGTGCTAGAGATCCGAACTACAATGAGCAGTTCTTC. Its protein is CSARDPNYNEQFF.

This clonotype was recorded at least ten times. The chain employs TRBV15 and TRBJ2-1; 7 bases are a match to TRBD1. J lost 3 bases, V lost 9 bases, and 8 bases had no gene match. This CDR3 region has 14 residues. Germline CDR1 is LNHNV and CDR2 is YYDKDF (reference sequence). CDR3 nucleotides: TGTGCCACTACCGGGACAGATAACTACAATGAGCAGTTCTTC. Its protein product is CATTGTDNYNEQFF.

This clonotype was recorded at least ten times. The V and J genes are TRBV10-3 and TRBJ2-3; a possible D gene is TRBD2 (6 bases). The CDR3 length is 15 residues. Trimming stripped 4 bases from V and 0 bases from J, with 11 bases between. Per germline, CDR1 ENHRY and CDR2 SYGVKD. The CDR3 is CAISGGGVSTDTQYF. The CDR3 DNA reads TGTGCCATCAGTGGGGGCGGGGTTAGCACAGATACGCAGTATTTT.

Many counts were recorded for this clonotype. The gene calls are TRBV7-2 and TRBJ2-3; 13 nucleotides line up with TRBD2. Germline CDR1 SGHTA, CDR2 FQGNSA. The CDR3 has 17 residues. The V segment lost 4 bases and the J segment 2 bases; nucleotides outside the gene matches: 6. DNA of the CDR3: TGTGCCAGCAGCTCCCGAACTAGCGGGAGGGCCACAGATACGCAGTATTTT. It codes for CASSSRTSGRATDTQYF. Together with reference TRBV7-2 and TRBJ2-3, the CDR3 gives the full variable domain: GAGVSQSPSNKVTEKGKDVELRCDPISGHTALYWYRQSLGQGLEFLIYFQGNSAPDKSGLPSDRFSAERTGGSVSTLTIQRTQQEDSAVYLCASSSRTSGRATDTQYFGPGTRLTVL.

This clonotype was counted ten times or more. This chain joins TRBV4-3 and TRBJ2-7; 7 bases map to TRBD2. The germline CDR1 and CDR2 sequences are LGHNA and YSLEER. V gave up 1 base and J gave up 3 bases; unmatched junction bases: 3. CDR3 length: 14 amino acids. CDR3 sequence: CASSQGGDYYEQYF. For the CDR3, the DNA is TGCGCCAGCAGCCAAGGGGGGGACTACTACGAGCAGTACTTC.

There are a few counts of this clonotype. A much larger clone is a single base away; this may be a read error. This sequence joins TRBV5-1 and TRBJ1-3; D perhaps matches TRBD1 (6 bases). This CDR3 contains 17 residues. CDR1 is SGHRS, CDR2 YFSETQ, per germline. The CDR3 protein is CARSLAGGPRTGNTIYF. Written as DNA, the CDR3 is TGCGCCAGAAGCTTGGCCGGGGGCCCAAGGACTGGAAACACCATATATTTT.

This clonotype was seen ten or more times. This CDR3 is CASRHPGQSNTGELFF. Written as DNA, the CDR3 is TGCGCCAGCAGACACCCGGGACAGTCGAACACCGGGGAGCTGTTTTTT. V and J are TRBV5-1 and TRBJ2-2; 7 nucleotides match TRBD1. V dropped 5 bases and J dropped 0; count of bases not matched to a gene: 7. Germline V gene data show CDR1 as SGHRS and CDR2 as YFSETQ. The CDR3 contains 16 residues.

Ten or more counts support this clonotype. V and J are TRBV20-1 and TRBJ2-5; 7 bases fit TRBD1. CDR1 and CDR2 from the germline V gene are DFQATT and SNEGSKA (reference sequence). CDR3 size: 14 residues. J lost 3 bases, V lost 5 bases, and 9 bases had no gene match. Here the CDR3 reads CSAYRDRREETQYF. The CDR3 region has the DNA TGCAGTGCTTACCGGGACAGAAGGGAAGAGACCCAGTACTTC.

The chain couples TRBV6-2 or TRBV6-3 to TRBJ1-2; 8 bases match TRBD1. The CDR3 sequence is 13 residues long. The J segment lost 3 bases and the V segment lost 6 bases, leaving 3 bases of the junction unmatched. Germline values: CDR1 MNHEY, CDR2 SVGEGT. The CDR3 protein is CASSQTGDYGYTF. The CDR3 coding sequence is TGTGCCAGCAGCCAGACAGGGGACTATGGCTACACCTTC.

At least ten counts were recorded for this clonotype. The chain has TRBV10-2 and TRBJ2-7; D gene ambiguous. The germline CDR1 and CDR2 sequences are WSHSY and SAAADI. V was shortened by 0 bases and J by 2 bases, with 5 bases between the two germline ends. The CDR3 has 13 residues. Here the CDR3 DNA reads TGCGCCAGCAGTGAGTCGGTAACCTACGAGCAGTACTTC. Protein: CASSESVTYEQYF.

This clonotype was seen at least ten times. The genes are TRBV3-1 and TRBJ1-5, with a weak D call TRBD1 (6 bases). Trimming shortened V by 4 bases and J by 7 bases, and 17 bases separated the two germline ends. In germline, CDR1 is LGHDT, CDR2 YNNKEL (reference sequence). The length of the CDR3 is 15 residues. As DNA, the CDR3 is TGTGCCAGCAGCCCCCGGACAGAAGGGAGCCAGCCCCAGCATTTT. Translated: CASSPRTEGSQPQHF.

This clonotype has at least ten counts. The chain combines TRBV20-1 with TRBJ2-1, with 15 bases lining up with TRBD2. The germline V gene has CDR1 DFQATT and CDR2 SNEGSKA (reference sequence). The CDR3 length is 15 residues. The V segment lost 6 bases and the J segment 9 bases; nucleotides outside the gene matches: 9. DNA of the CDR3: TGCAGTGCGGGGACTAGCGGGAGGCCGTATGGTGAGCAGTTCTTC. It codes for CSAGTSGRPYGEQFF.

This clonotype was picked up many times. The CDR3 DNA reads as TGTGCCAGCAGCTTAGACAGGACTAGGGCCAATGAGCAGTTCTTC. Residues: CASSLDRTRANEQFF. This chain links TRBV7-2 with TRBJ2-1; 7 nucleotides agree with TRBD2. The CDR3 loop spans 15 amino acids. The germline V gene encodes CDR1 SGHTA and CDR2 FQGNSA. Losses at the gene ends were 1 base for V and 6 bases for J; bases not matched to a gene: 6.